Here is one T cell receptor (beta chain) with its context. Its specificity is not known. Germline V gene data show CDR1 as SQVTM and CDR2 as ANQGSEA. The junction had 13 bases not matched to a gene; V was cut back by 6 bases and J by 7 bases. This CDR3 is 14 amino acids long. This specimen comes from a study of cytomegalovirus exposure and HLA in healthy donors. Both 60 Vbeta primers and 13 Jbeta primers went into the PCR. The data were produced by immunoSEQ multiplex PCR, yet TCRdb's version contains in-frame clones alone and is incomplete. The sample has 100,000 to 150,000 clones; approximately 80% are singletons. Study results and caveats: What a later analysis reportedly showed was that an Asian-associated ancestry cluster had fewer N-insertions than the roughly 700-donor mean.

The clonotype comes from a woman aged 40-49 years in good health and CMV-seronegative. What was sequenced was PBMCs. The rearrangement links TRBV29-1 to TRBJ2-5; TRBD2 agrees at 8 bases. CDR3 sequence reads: CSVDRISGEGTQYF. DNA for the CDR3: TGCAGCGTCGATAGGATTAGCGGGGAGGGGACCCAGTACTTC.